The 22 T cell receptor beta chains reported below all come from one sample, sequenced in a study of blood T cell repertoires in COVID-19. The repertoire was sequenced with immunoSEQ multiplex PCR; TCRdb's copy has only in-frame clones and lacks some. The data contain around 250,000 clones, roughly nine tenths of them singletons. Sequencing was performed on peripheral blood. These receptors were collected from a woman aged 40 to 49 who had recovered from COVID-19.

V and J are TRBV2 and TRBJ1-3; D is unclear. The CDR3 sequence is 14 residues long. The germline V and J ends were trimmed by 11 bases and 0 bases, with 14 bases remaining between them. Germline lookup yields CDR1 SNHLY and CDR2 FYNNEI. CDR3 residues: CAALRDNSGNTIYF. The DNA of the CDR3 is TGTGCCGCATTGCGAGACAACTCTGGAAACACCATATATTTT. The full variable domain, in which reference TRBV2 and TRBJ1-3 provide the parts outside the CDR3, is EPEVTQTPSHQVTQMGQEVILRCVPISNHLYFYWYRQILGQKVEFLVSFYNNEISEKSEIFDDQFSVERPDGSNFTLKIRSTKLEDSAMYFCAALRDNSGNTIYFGEGSWLTVV.

The chain recombines TRBV28 with TRBJ1-1; D may be TRBD1 (6 bases). The CDR3 extends over 11 amino acids. Germline V gene lookup returns CDR1 MDHEN and CDR2 SYDVKM. The V gene lost 6 bases and the J gene lost 8 bases, with 10 bases spanning the gap. The CDR3 region is CASSDDREAFF. The CDR3 DNA sequence: TGTGCCAGCAGCGATGACAGGGAAGCTTTCTTT.

The chain links TRBV25-1 to TRBJ2-5; 7 nucleotides match TRBD1. The CDR3 totals 17 residues. CDR1 and CDR2 (germline): MGHDK, SYGVNS. Trimming at V came to 0 bases and at J to 1 base, leaving 8 bases not matched to a gene. For the CDR3, the DNA is TGTGCCAGCAGTGAATACTTATCGTCAGGGGGCCAAGAGACCCAGTACTTC. This codes for CASSEYLSSGGQETQYF.

The rearrangement uses TRBV6-5 and TRBJ2-1, with 9 bases aligning to TRBD2. CDR3 length equals 13 residues. CDR1 and CDR2 from the germline V gene are MNHEY and SVGAGI. V lost 3 bases and J lost 6; bases outside the gene matches: 0. In DNA, the CDR3 is TGTGCCAGCAGTTATAGCGGGAGCAATGAGCAGTTCTTC. Translating gives CASSYSGSNEQFF.

The chain has TRBV6-5 and TRBJ1-5; D is uncertain. CDR1 and CDR2 from the germline V gene are MNHEY and SVGAGI. Between the trimmed V and J ends, which lost 4 bases and 11 bases, there was a span of 24 bases. The CDR3 covers 16 residues. The CDR3 protein is CASSSPARGKSATQHF. The CDR3 region has the DNA TGTGCCAGCAGTTCCCCGGCGCGGGGTAAATCAGCAACCCAGCATTTT.

This clone was picked up a small number of times. The chain is built from TRBV23-1 and TRBJ2-7, with 13 bases matching TRBD2. TRBV23-1 falls under the ORF class, with uncertain function. The CDR3 covers 15 residues. The ends lost 4 bases at V and 3 bases at J; junction bases unmatched: 3. The CDR3 nucleotides are TGCGCCAGCAGTCTGAGGACTAGCGGGAGCTACGAGCAGTACGTC. It translates to CASSLRTSGSYEQYV.

The gene calls are TRBV7-2 and TRBJ1-2; 7 bases line up with TRBD1. Germline V CDR1 and CDR2: SGHTA, FQGNSA. This CDR3 has 14 residues. V lost 5 bases and J lost 2; bases outside the gene matches: 5. The CDR3 bases are TGTGCCAGCAGCGCCAACAGGGGAAACTATGGCTACACCTTC. Protein sequence: CASSANRGNYGYTF. The full variable domain, rest sourced from reference TRBV7-2 and TRBJ1-2, is GAGVSQSPSNKVTEKGKDVELRCDPISGHTALYWYRQSLGQGLEFLIYFQGNSAPDKSGLPSDRFSAERTGGSVSTLTIQRTQQEDSAVYLCASSANRGNYGYTFGSGTRLTVV.

V is TRBV4-2 and J is TRBJ1-6; 7 bases are shared with TRBD1. There are 16 residues in the CDR3. Looked up from germline, CDR1 is LGHNA and CDR2 is YNFKEQ. Unmatched junction bases numbered 6, after V lost 3 bases and J lost 4 bases. CDR3 amino acids: CASSHDRQGYNSPLHF. The CDR3 region has the DNA TGTGCCAGCAGCCATGATCGACAGGGTTATAATTCACCCCTCCACTTT.

The chain is built from TRBV24-1 and TRBJ1-5, with D possibly matching TRBD1 (6 bases). The CDR3 spans 13 residues. V lost 7 bases and J lost 6, with 12 bases in between. CDR1 KGHDR and CDR2 SFDVKD come from the germline V gene. The CDR3 DNA is TGTGCCACCAGGTCGGGGGGCGGTCAGCCCCAGCATTTT. Protein sequence: CATRSGGGQPQHF.

The gene calls are TRBV9 and TRBJ2-3; TRBD2 matches at 8 bases. Germline V lookup: CDR1 SGDLS, CDR2 YYNGEE. V lost 1 base, J lost 8 bases, and 6 bases stayed unmatched. There are 14 residues in the CDR3. For the CDR3, the DNA is TGTGCCAGCAGCGTATCTGGCGGGGGGACTACGCAGTATTTT. Residues: CASSVSGGGTTQYF.

The chain links TRBV19 to TRBJ1-6; TRBD1 agrees at 8 bases. CDR3 length equals 15 residues. V was clipped by 6 bases and J by 7 bases; unmatched bases: 8. Per germline, CDR1 LNHDA and CDR2 SQIVND (reference sequence). The chain's CDR3 is CASRIQDRANSPLHF. DNA of the CDR3: TGTGCCAGTAGAATCCAGGACAGGGCCAATTCACCCCTCCACTTT.

The chain is built from TRBV5-1 and TRBJ2-1; 12 bases match TRBD1. There are 16 residues in the CDR3. In germline, CDR1 is SGHRS, CDR2 YFSETQ. V trimming: 4 bases; J trimming: 4 bases; junction bases outside the gene matches: 6. CDR3 residues: CASSGGTGGWYNEQFF. In DNA form, the CDR3 reads TGCGCCAGCAGCGGAGGGACAGGGGGCTGGTACAATGAGCAGTTCTTC.

This chain uses TRBV30 with TRBJ2-3, with 7 bases aligning to TRBD1. The CDR3 totals 14 residues. V was clipped by 1 base and J by 4 bases; unmatched bases: 5. In germline, CDR1 is GTSNPN, CDR2 SVGIG (reference sequence). CDR3 nucleotides: TGTGCCTGGAGTGCACAGGGGAGTGCAGATACGCAGTATTTT. It yields the protein CAWSAQGSADTQYF.

V gene TRBV5-6 combines with J gene TRBJ1-1, with 9 bases matching TRBD1. The germline CDR1 and CDR2 sequences are SGHDT and YYEEEE. V dropped 4 bases and J dropped 4; count of bases not matched to a gene: 14. The CDR3 runs 17 residues. DNA of the CDR3: TGTGCCAGCAGCACCTCCGGGACAGGGTACCCGGGCACTGAAGCTTTCTTT. Amino acid sequence: CASSTSGTGYPGTEAFF.

This clone was seen only once. This sequence joins TRBV2 and TRBJ2-1; D uncertain. The CDR3 is 12 amino acids. Germline V gene lookup returns CDR1 SNHLY and CDR2 FYNNEI. V was trimmed by 6 bases and J by 4 bases, leaving 7 bases between them. This chain's CDR3 is CASSPQYNEQFF. CDR3 DNA sequence: TGTGCCAGCAGCCCACAGTACAATGAGCAGTTCTTC. The full variable domain, in which reference TRBV2 and TRBJ2-1 provide the parts outside the CDR3, is EPEVTQTPSHQVTQMGQEVILRCVPISNHLYFYWYRQILGQKVEFLVSFYNNEISEKSEIFDDQFSVERPDGSNFTLKIRSTKLEDSAMYFCASSPQYNEQFFGPGTRLTVL.

CDR3 sequence (DNA): TGTGCCAGTTCACGGACAGGGGGCAACGAGCAGTACGTC. Protein product: CASSRTGGNEQYV. V gene TRBV18 combines with J gene TRBJ2-7, with 11 positions matching TRBD1. The germline CDR1 and CDR2 sequences are KGHSH and LQKENI. The CDR3 extends over 13 amino acids.

This chain joins TRBV6-5 and TRBJ2-5, with 9 positions matching TRBD2. The germline V gene encodes CDR1 MNHEY and CDR2 SVGAGI. The V gene end was trimmed by 5 bases and the J gene end by 12 bases; junction bases not matched to a gene: 7. The CDR3 spans 12 residues. CDR3 nucleotides: TGTGCCAGCAGTCCACTAGCGGGCCCCGAGTACTTC. As protein: CASSPLAGPEYF.

This rearrangement joins TRBV3-1 (or the pseudogene TRBV3-2) to TRBJ2-6; possibly TRBD2 for D (5 bases). This CDR3 has 17 amino acids. The V and J ends lost 0 bases and 1 base respectively, with 10 bases between them. Germline lookup yields CDR1 LGHDT and CDR2 YNNKEL (reference sequence). CDR3 protein: CASSQDSTSSGANVLTF. The CDR3 DNA is TGTGCCAGCAGCCAAGATTCAACTAGTTCTGGGGCCAACGTCCTGACTTTC.

This clone appeared once. The chain employs TRBV7-2 and TRBJ1-1; D is perhaps TRBD1 (6 bases). The germline gives CDR1 SGHTA, CDR2 FQGNSA. V gave up 2 bases and J gave up 1 base, with 11 bases separating them. This CDR3 has 15 amino acids. The CDR3 DNA is TGTGCCAGCAGCTTATCGGGACAAAGGAACACTGAAGCTTTCTTT. The encoded protein is CASSLSGQRNTEAFF.

This clone showed up just once. The chain links TRBV19 to TRBJ2-3, with 12 nucleotides matching TRBD2. The CDR3 is 14 amino acids. Germline CDR1 and CDR2: LNHDA and SQIVND (reference sequence). V shed 4 bases, J shed 5 bases, and the junction held 1 base outside the gene matches. CDR3 bases: TGTGCCAGTAGTAGGACTAGCGGGAAAGATACGCAGTATTTT. This encodes CASSRTSGKDTQYF.

The V and J genes are TRBV5-5 and TRBJ2-7; D unresolved. Trimming removed 4 bases from V and 4 bases from J, with 15 bases in between. This CDR3 is built from 14 residues. Germline assignment: CDR1 SGHKS and CDR2 YYEKEE (reference sequence). The CDR3 coding sequence is TGTGCCAGCAGCCAGTCGTTTGCGGTGTACGAGCAGTACGTC. Translation: CASSQSFAVYEQYV.

This clone was seen a single time. This chain connects TRBV7-9 to TRBJ2-7; the D is unclear. In germline, CDR1 is SEHNR, CDR2 FQNEAQ (reference sequence). The V end was cut by 2 bases, the J end by 8 bases, with 16 bases between. The CDR3 has 14 amino acids. The CDR3 DNA sequence: TGTGCCAGCAGCTTATCCCAGGCCCCTGATCAGCAGTACTTC. It codes for CASSLSQAPDQQYF.